This T cell receptor beta chain was retrieved from a study of cytomegalovirus exposure and HLA in healthy donors. Broader study findings: Prediction of most subjects' HLA-A and HLA-B alleles by TCR beta sequences was reportedly accurate. The later analysis indicated that the majority of CMV-associated TCR beta chains appeared HLA-restricted.

The germline V gene encodes CDR1 MDHEN and CDR2 SYDVKM. CDR3 size: 13 residues. The V gene lost 8 bases and the J gene lost 8 bases, with 16 bases spanning the gap. Primers for the PCR totalled 60 Vbeta and 13 Jbeta. Libraries were prepared by immunoSEQ multiplex PCR; TCRdb keeps only in-frame clonotypes and omits some of them. Among around 150,000 clones listed, roughly 80% were seen once. Notes on this clone: The antigen is not known.

The origin of this receptor is a woman younger than 45 in good health and CMV-seropositive. The source material was PBMCs. This rearrangement joins TRBV28 to TRBJ2-4; possibly TRBD1 for D (5 bases). CDR3 sequence reads: CASASFSRDIQYF. CDR3 in DNA: TGTGCCAGCGCGTCTTTTAGCAGGGACATTCAGTACTTC.